This record looks at one TCR beta chain sequence and its context. This CDR3 is built from 14 residues. In germline, CDR1 is LNHDA, CDR2 SQIVND (reference sequence). Trimming removed 6 bases from V and 7 bases from J, with 16 bases in between. These data are taken from a study of blood T cell repertoires in COVID-19. Study background: Specimens from acute and convalescent COVID-19 originated in the United States, Italy and Spain.

Sequenced by immunoSEQ multiplex PCR; TCRdb stores in-frame clones only, minus some. Counted here are 97,000 or so clones, approximately 90% occurring once; the ten biggest clones make up 2% to 2.5%. Material for sequencing was peripheral blood. The chain combines TRBV19 with TRBJ1-5, with a possible D match to TRBD1 (6 bases). The sequence was collected from a man aged 50-59 years with active COVID-19. Here the CDR3 reads CASRNTGSGQPQHF. In DNA, the CDR3 is TGTGCCAGTAGGAATACAGGGAGTGGGCAGCCCCAGCATTTT.